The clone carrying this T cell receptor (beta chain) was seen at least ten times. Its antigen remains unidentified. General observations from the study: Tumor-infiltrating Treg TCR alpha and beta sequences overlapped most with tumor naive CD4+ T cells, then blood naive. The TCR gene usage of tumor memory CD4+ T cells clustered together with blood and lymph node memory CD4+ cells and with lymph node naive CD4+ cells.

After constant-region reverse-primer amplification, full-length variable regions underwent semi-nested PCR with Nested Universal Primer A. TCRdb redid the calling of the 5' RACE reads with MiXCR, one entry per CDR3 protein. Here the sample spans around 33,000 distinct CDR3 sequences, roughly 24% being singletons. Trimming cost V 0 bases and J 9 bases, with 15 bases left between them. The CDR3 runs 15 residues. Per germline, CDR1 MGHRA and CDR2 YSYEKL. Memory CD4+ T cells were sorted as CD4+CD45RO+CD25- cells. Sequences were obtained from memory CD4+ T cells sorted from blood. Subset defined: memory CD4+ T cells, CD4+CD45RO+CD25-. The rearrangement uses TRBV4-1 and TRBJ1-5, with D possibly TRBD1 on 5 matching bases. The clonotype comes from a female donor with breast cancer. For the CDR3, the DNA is TGCGCCAGCAGCCAAGAGTGGGGGAGTCGGGCGCCCCAGCATTTT. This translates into CASSQEWGSRAPQHF.